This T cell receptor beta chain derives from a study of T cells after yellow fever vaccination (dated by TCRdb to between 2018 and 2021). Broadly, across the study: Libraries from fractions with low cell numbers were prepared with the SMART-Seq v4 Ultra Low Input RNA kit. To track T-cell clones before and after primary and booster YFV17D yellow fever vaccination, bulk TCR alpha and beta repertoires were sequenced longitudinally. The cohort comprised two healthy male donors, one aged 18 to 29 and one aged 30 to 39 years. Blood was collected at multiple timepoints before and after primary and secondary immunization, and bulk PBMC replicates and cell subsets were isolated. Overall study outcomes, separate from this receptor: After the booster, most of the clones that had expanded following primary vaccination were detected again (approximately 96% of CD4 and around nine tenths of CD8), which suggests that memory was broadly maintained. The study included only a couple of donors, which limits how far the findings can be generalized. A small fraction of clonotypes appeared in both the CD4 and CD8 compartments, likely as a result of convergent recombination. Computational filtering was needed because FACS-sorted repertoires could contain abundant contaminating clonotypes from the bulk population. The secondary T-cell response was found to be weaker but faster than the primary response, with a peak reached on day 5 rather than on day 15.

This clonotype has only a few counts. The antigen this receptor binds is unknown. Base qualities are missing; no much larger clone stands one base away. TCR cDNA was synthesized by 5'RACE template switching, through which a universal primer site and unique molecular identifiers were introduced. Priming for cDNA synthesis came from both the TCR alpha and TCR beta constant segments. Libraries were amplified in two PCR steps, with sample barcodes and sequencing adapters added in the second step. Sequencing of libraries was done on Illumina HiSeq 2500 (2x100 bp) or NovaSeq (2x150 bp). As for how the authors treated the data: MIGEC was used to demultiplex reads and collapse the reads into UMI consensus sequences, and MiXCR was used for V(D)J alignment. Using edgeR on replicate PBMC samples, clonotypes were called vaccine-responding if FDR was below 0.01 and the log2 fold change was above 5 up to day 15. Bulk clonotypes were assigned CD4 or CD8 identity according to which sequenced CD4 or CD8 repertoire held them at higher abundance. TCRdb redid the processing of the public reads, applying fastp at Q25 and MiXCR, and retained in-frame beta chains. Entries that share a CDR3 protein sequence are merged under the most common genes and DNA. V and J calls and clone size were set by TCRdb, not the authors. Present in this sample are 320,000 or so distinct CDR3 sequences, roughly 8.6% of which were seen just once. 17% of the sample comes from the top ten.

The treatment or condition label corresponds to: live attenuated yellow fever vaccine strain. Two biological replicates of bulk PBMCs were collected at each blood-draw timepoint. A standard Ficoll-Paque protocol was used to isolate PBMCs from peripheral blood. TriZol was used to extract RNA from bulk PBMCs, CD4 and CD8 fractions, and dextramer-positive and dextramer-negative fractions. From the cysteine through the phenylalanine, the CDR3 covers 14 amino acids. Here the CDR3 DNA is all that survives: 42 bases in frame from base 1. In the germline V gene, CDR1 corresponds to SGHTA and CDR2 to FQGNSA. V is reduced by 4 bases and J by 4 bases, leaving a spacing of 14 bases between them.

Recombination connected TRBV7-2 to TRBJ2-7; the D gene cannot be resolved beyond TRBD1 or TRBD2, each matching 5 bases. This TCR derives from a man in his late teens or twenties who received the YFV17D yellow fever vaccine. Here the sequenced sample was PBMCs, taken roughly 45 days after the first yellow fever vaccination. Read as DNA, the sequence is TGTGCCAGCAGCTCCGGGGCTTCCCGATACGAGCAGTACTTC. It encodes CASSSGASRYEQYF. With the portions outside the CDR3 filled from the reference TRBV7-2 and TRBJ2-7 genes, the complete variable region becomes GAGVSQSPSNKVTEKGKDVELRCDPISGHTALYWYRQSLGQGLEFLIYFQGNSAPDKSGLPSDRFSAERTGGSVSTLTIQRTQQEDSAVYLCASSSGASRYEQYFGPGTRLTVT.